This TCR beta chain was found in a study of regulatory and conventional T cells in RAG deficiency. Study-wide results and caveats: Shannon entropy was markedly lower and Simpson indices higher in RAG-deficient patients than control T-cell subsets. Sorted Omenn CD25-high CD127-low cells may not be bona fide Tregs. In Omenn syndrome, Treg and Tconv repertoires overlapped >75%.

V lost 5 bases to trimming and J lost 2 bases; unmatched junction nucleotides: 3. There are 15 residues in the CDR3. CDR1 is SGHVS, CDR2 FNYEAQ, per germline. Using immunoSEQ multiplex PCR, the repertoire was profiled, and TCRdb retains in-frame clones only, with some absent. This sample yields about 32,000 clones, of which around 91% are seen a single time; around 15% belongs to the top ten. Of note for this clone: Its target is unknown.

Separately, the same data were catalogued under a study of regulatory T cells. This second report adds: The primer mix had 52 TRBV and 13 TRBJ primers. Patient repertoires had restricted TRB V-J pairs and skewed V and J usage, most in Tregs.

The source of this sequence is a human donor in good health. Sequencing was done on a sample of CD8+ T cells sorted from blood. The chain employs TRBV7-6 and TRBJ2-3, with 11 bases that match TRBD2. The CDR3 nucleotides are TGTGCCAGCAGCACTAGCGGGGGAAACACAGATACGCAGTATTTT. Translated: CASSTSGGNTDTQYF.